This T cell receptor beta chain was retrieved from a study of T cell changes during pregnancy in multiple sclerosis. Germline-derived CDR1 and CDR2 are MNHNS and SASEGT. The ends were cut back, 2 bases at V and 1 base at J, with 3 bases in the middle. The CDR3 is 12 residues long. The repertoire was sequenced with immunoSEQ multiplex PCR; TCRdb's copy has only in-frame clones and lacks some. Found here are 65,000 to 80,000 clones, 93% of them singletons; the top ten hold more than 2.5%. The TCR sequence derives from a female donor with multiple sclerosis, enrolled in a pregnancy study. Source: peripheral blood, taken in the second trimester of pregnancy. The rearrangement joins TRBV6-1 to TRBJ2-7; no firm D call. CDR3 amino acids: CASSEQSYEQYF. The CDR3 DNA reads TGTGCCAGCAGTGAACAATCCTACGAGCAGTACTTC.